Listed below are T cell receptor beta chains from one sample, sequenced in a study of T cell responses to AZD1222 COVID-19 vaccine. The data were produced by immunoSEQ multiplex PCR, yet TCRdb's version contains in-frame clones alone and is incomplete. This sample yields roughly 170,000 clones, of which approximately 93% are seen a single time; around 0.96% belongs to the top ten. The sample in question was peripheral blood, obtained on day 0 of AZD1222 vaccination. These receptors originate from an adult in good health. The CDR3 runs from the conserved cysteine through the conserved F or W. D genes are given only for firm matches. Rows may omit the clone size; those that give it use once, few, many or a size class.

CDR3 protein: CASSLNRVRAFF; CDR3 DNA: TGTGCCAGCAGTCTGAACAGGGTCAGGGCTTTCTTT; D gene: NA; clone size: NA; V gene: TRBV27; J gene: TRBJ1-1
CDR3 protein: CASSERRTDNYGYTF; CDR3 DNA: TGTGCCAGCAGCGAGAGAAGGACAGATAACTATGGCTACACCTTC; D gene: NA; clone size: NA; V gene: TRBV9; J gene: TRBJ1-2
CDR3 protein: CASSAVSSRGGYTF; CDR3 DNA: TGTGCCAGCAGCGCAGTGTCGTCAAGAGGTGGCTACACCTTC; D gene: NA; clone size: few; V gene: TRBV25-1; J gene: TRBJ1-2
CDR3 protein: CASSTAQGAAQYF; CDR3 DNA: TGTGCCAGCAGTACCGCACAGGGGGCGGCGCAGTACTTC; D gene: TRBD1; clone size: NA; V gene: TRBV2; J gene: TRBJ2-7
CDR3 protein: CASSSSPGGRAEAFF; CDR3 DNA: TGTGCCAGCAGCTCCTCGCCCGGGGGTAGGGCTGAAGCTTTCTTT; D gene: NA; clone size: NA; V gene: TRBV5-6; J gene: TRBJ1-1
CDR3 protein: CASSLLRANTEAFF; CDR3 DNA: TGTGCCAGCAGCTTATTACGAGCAAACACTGAAGCTTTCTTT; D gene: NA; clone size: NA; V gene: TRBV7-2; J gene: TRBJ1-1
CDR3 protein: CSASAPGGGEQYF; CDR3 DNA: TGCAGTGCTAGTGCCCCAGGGGGCGGCGAGCAGTACTTC; D gene: TRBD1; clone size: NA; V gene: TRBV20-1; J gene: TRBJ2-7
CDR3 protein: CASSALMGERSETQYF; CDR3 DNA: TGTGCCAGCAGCGCATTAATGGGGGAAAGGTCGGAGACCCAGTACTTC; D gene: NA; clone size: NA; V gene: TRBV9; J gene: TRBJ2-5
CDR3 protein: CASSPRMGAGSSGNTIYF; CDR3 DNA: TGTGCCAGCTCACCTAGAATGGGGGCAGGGAGCTCTGGAAACACCATATATTTT; D gene: NA; clone size: NA; V gene: TRBV18; J gene: TRBJ1-3
CDR3 protein: CAAGTGDSNQPQHF; CDR3 DNA: TGTGCCGCCGGGACAGGGGACAGCAATCAGCCCCAGCATTTT; D gene: TRBD1; clone size: NA; V gene: TRBV10-3; J gene: TRBJ1-5